This TCR beta chain was captured in a study of CD8+ T cells in alopecia areata. Treatment of the sample: oral pan-JAK inhibitor, 5-10 mg twice daily. This clone was picked up a small number of times. TCR sequencing used cDNA made by reverse transcription of extracted RNA. Repertoires were generated with immunoSEQ multiplex PCR, while TCRdb's copy carries only in-frame clones and drops some. The table includes some 170,000 clones, 50% to 65% detected once. The specimen comprised CD8+ T cells sorted from blood, sampled at week 24, from a patient treated with tofacitinib. The receptor's source is a human donor with alopecia areata.

The DNA for the CDR3 is TGTGCCAGCAGCTTGAGTCAGGGGGAGGTCAATGAGCAGTTCTTC. It translates to CASSLSQGEVNEQFF. The chain uses TRBV7-9 and TRBJ2-1; TRBD1 is a possible D gene (7 bases). The CDR3 covers 15 residues. The germline V gene has CDR1 SEHNR and CDR2 FQNEAQ (reference sequence). V was pared by 3 bases and J by 6 bases, with 15 bases between.